What follows are 13 T cell receptor beta chains derived from one specimen sequenced in a study of Ad26.COV2.S vaccination and SARS-CoV-2 variants. Sequenced by immunoSEQ multiplex PCR; TCRdb stores in-frame clones only, minus some. The data contain about 400,000 clones, 83% of them singletons. The treatment was: about 20 received Ad26.COV2.S at low or high dose, single or two shots; a few received placebo; per-sample allocation not given. Samples analyzed were those drawn on day 63 after the first vaccine or placebo injection. The source material was peripheral blood, sampled in a trial of Ad26.COV2.S vaccine versus placebo. These receptors all come from a person between 18 and 59 years old who received the Ad26.COV2.S COVID-19 vaccine or a placebo.

In the case of this clone: Other DNA sequences within the sample encode an identical CDR3. The chain recombines TRBV6-5 with TRBJ1-2; 7 bases match TRBD1. The CDR3 has 12 amino acids. J gave up 8 bases and V 0 bases, and 0 bases lay outside the gene matches. Germline-derived CDR1 and CDR2 are MNHEY and SVGAGI. The CDR3 DNA reads TGTGCCAGCAGTTACTCGACAGGGGGCTACACCTTC. Its translation is CASSYSTGGYTF.

The chain couples TRBV10-3 to TRBJ2-5; TRBD2 agrees at 16 bases. Germline CDR1 is ENHRY and CDR2 is SYGVKD. V dropped 11 bases and J dropped 1; count of bases not matched to a gene: 7. CDR3 length equals 16 residues. The chain's CDR3 is CAVGTSGGGPQETQYF. CDR3 in DNA: TGTGCCGTCGGGACTAGCGGGGGGGGCCCCCAAGAGACCCAGTACTTC.

The chain has TRBV3-1 (or the pseudogene TRBV3-2) and TRBJ2-4, with TRBD2 identical over 12 bases. The V gene end was trimmed by 7 bases and the J gene end by 3 bases; junction bases not matched to a gene: 4. The CDR3 totals 15 residues. Germline CDR1 LGHDT, CDR2 YNNKEL (reference sequence). Here the CDR3 DNA reads TGTGCCAGCACCCCGGGACTAGCGGGCAAAAACATTCAGTACTTC. Translated, it gives CASTPGLAGKNIQYF.

This clone was seen a few times. The V and J genes are TRBV18 and TRBJ1-6; D may be TRBD1 (5 bases). Trimming removed 2 bases from V and 7 bases from J, with 12 bases in between. Germline CDR1 KGHSH, CDR2 LQKENI. CDR3 length: 15 residues. In nucleotides, the CDR3 is TGTGCCAGCTCACCAACGGCGGCAGGGAATTCACCCCTCCACTTT. Encoded protein: CASSPTAAGNSPLHF.

The chain joins TRBV27 to TRBJ1-2; D is unclear. The CDR3 consists of 12 residues. Germline V gives CDR1 MNHEY, CDR2 SMNVEV (reference sequence). Trimming stripped 6 bases from V and 2 bases from J, with 7 bases between. The CDR3 spells CASRKGNYGYTF. The DNA of the CDR3 is TGTGCCAGCAGGAAAGGGAACTATGGCTACACCTTC.

The rearrangement uses TRBV12-3 or TRBV12-4 and TRBJ2-7; D not certain. The CDR3 covers 12 residues. With 6 bases removed from V and 0 bases from J, the gap between germline ends came to 6 bases. CDR3 nucleotide sequence: TGTGCCAGCAGCAAAAGCTCCTACGAGCAGTACTTC. Translating it yields CASSKSSYEQYF.

This clone is a singleton in its sample. V is TRBV2 and J is TRBJ1-4, with TRBD1 identical over 8 bases. The CDR3 loop spans 15 amino acids. Germline CDR1 SNHLY, CDR2 FYNNEI. V lost 6 bases, J lost 6 bases, and 9 bases stayed unmatched. CDR3 nucleotides: TGTGCCAGCAGGGGTCAGGGGGCGCGGTATGAAAAACTGTTTTTT. Its translation is CASRGQGARYEKLFF.

The rearrangement uses TRBV19 and TRBJ2-4; D is undetermined. The CDR3 covers 15 residues. The V gene lost 4 bases and the J gene lost 0 bases, with 10 bases spanning the gap. CDR1 is LNHDA, CDR2 SQIVND, per germline (reference sequence). Written as DNA, the CDR3 is TGTGCCAGTAGTACTCCGGTGGTAGCCAAAAACATTCAGTACTTC. Its translation: CASSTPVVAKNIQYF.

This chain connects TRBV6-6 to TRBJ1-4, with TRBD1 as a possible D gene (5 bases). CDR1 is MNHNY and CDR2 is SVGAGI in the germline V gene (reference sequence). V was shortened by 8 bases and J by 1 base, with 11 bases between the two germline ends. The CDR3 has 14 amino acids. CDR3: CASSERGTNEKLFF. The CDR3 bases are TGTGCCAGCTCTGAGAGGGGAACTAATGAAAAACTGTTTTTT.

Details on this clone: Other nucleotide sequences in the sample specify the same CDR3. The chain couples TRBV9 to TRBJ1-1, with D perhaps matching TRBD1 (5 bases). The CDR3 sequence is 14 residues long. Per germline, CDR1 SGDLS and CDR2 YYNGEE. V shed 0 bases and J shed 2 bases, with 8 bases lying between them. The CDR3 is CASSVGGANTEAFF. CDR3 DNA sequence: TGTGCCAGCAGCGTAGGAGGGGCCAACACTGAAGCTTTCTTT.

J is TRBJ1-3 and V is TRBV27; D is unresolved. The CDR3 is made up of 14 amino acids. The germline gives CDR1 MNHEY, CDR2 SMNVEV (reference sequence). Trimming took off 2 bases at V and 2 bases at J, with 7 bases between the two ends. Here the CDR3 DNA reads TGTGCCAGCAGTTTAGGAGCGACTGGAAACACCATATATTTT. It specifies CASSLGATGNTIYF.

The V call is TRBV4-1, the J call TRBJ1-2; tentative D call: TRBD1 (5 bases). Germline V gene data show CDR1 as MGHRA and CDR2 as YSYEKL. The CDR3 is 14 amino acids. V lost 2 bases and J 3 bases, leaving 10 bases between the germline ends. CDR3 sequence reads: CASSQRQGDYGYTF. CDR3 bases: TGCGCCAGCAGCCAACGCCAGGGTGACTATGGCTACACCTTC.

V usage is TRBV11-3 and J usage is TRBJ2-1; 8 bases agree with TRBD2. The V and J ends lost 2 bases and 8 bases, in that order; junction bases with no gene match: 5. CDR1 and CDR2 from the germline V gene are SGHNT and YENEEA. CDR3 length equals 14 residues. As DNA, the CDR3 is TGTGCCAGCAGCTTACGCGGGACTAGGGATGAGCAGTTCTTC. It specifies CASSLRGTRDEQFF.